This T cell receptor beta chain was sequenced during a study of cytomegalovirus exposure and HLA in healthy donors. The V gene end was trimmed by 5 bases and the J gene end by 9 bases; junction bases not matched to a gene: 14. The germline CDR1 and CDR2 sequences are SGHTA and FQGNSA. This CDR3 spans 16 amino acids. Details on this clone: Antigen: not known.

Sequencing used immunoSEQ multiplex PCR; TCRdb keeps in-frame clones, though not all of them. The table has around 160,000 clones, 91% seen once. The study's findings and limits: A few CMV-associated chains proved CMV antigen-specific in vitro.

The sequence came from a woman younger than 30 in good health and CMV-seropositive. Sequences were obtained from PBMCs. This sequence joins TRBV7-2 and TRBJ2-5; 11 bases line up with TRBD2. CDR3 nucleotide sequence: TGTGCCAGCAGCACCCGGACTAGCGGGCCCCCCACGGCCCAGTACTTC. It codes for CASSTRTSGPPTAQYF.